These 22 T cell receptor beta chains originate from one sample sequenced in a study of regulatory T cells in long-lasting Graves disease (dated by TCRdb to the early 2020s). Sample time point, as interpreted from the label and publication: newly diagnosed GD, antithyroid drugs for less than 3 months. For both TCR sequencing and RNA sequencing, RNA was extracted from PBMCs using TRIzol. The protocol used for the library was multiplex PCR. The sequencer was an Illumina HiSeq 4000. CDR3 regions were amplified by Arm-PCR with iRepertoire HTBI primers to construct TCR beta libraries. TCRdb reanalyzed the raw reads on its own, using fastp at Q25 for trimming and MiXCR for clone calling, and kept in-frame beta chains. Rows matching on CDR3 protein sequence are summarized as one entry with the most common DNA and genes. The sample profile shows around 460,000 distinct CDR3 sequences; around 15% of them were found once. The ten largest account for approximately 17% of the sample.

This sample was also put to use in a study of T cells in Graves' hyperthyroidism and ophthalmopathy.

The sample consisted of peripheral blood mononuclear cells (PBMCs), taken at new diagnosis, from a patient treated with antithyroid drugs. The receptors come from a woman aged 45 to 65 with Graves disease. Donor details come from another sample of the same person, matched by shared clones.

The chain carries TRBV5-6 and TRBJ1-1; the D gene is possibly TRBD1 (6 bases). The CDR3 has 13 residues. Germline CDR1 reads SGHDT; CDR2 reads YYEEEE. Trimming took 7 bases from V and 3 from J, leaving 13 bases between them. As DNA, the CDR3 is TGTGCCAGCGGCCGGGACACCGACACTGAAGCTTTCTTT. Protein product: CASGRDTDTEAFF.

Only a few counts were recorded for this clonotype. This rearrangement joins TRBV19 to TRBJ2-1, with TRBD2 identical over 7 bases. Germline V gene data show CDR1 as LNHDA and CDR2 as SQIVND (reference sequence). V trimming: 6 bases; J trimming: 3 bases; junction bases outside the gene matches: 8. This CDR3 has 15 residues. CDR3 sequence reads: CASSVGLGNYNEQFF. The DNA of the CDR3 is TGTGCCAGTAGCGTCGGACTAGGGAACTACAATGAGCAGTTCTTC.

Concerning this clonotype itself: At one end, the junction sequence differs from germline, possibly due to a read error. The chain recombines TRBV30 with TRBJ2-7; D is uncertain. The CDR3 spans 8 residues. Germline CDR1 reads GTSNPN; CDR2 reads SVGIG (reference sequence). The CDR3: CAWSVRWF. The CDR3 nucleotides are TGTGCCTGGAGTGTAAGATGGTTC.

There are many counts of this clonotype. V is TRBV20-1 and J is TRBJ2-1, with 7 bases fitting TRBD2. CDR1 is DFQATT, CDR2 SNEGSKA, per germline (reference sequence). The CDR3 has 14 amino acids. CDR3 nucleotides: TGCAGGGGGGTTGCGGGAGCGTCCTACAATGAGCAGTTCTTC. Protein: CRGVAGASYNEQFF.

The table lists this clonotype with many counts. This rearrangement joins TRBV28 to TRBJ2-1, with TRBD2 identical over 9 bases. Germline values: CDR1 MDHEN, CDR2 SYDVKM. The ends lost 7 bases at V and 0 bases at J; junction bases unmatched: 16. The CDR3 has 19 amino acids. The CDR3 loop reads CASIPSPGTSSSSYNEQFF. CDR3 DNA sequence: TGTGCCAGCATTCCCTCCCCCGGGACTAGCTCGAGCTCCTACAATGAGCAGTTCTTC.

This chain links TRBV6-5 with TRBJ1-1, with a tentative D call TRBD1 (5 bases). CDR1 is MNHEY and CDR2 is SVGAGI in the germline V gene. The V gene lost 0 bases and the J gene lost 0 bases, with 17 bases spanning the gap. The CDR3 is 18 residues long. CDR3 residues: CASSYSLGGGEMNTEAFF. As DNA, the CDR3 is TGTGCCAGCAGTTACTCCCTCGGGGGGGGGGAGATGAACACTGAAGCTTTCTTT.

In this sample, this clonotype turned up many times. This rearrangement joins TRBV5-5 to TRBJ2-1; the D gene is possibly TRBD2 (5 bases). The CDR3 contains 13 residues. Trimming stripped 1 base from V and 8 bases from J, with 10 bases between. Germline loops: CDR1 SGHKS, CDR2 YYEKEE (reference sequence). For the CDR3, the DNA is TGTGCCAGCAGCTTGATTGTGCGGGATGAGCAGTTCTTC. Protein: CASSLIVRDEQFF.

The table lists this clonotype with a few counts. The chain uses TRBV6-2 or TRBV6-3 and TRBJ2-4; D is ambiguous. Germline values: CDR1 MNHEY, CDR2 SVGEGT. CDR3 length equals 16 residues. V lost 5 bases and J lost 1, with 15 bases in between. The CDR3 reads CASSALGLGAKNIQYF. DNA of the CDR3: TGTGCCAGCAGTGCCTTGGGCTTAGGGGCCAAAAACATTCAGTACTTC.

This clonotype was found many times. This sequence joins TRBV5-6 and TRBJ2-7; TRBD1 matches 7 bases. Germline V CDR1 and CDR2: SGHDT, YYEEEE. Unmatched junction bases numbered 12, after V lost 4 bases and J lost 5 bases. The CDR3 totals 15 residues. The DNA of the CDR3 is TGTGCCAGCAGCCCTGGCCAGGGGGTGGGAGACGAGCAGTACTTC. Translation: CASSPGQGVGDEQYF.

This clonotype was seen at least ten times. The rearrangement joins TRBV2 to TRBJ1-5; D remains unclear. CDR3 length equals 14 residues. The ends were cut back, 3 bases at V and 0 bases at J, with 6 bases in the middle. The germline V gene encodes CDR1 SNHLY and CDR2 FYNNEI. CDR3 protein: CASSDRYSNQPQHF. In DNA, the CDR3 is TGTGCCAGCAGTGACAGGTATAGCAATCAGCCCCAGCATTTT.

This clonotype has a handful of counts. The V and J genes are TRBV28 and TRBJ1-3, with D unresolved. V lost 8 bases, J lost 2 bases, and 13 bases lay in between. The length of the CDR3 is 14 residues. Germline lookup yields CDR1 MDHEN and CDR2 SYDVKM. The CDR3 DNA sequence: TGTGCCAGCCACCCCTTTTCGACTGGAAACACCATATATTTT. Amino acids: CASHPFSTGNTIYF. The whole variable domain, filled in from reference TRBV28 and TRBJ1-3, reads DVKVTQSSRYLVKRTGEKVFLECVQDMDHENMFWYRQDPGLGLRLIYFSYDVKMKEKGDIPEGYSVSREKKERFSLILESASTNQTSMYLCASHPFSTGNTIYFGEGSWLTVV.

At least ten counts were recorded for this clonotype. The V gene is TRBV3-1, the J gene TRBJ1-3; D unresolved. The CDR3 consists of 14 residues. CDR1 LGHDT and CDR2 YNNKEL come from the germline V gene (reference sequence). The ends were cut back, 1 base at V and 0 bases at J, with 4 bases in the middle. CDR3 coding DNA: TGTGCCAGCAGCCAAGGGGCCTCTGGAAACACCATATATTTT. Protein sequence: CASSQGASGNTIYF.

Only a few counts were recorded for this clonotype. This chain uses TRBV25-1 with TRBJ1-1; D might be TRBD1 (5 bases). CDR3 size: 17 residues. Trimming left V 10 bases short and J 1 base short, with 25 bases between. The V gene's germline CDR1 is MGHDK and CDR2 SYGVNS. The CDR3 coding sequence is TGTGCCATTCCCAGTCATGGAAGGGGCGTAGCGAACACTGAAGCTTTCTTT. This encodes CAIPSHGRGVANTEAFF.

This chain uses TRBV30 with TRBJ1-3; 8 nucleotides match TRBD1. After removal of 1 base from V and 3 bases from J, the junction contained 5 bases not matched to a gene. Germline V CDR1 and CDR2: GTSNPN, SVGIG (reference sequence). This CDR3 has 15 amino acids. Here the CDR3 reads CAWSEGRGLGNTIYF. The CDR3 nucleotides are TGTGCCTGGAGTGAGGGCAGGGGGCTTGGAAACACCATATATTTT. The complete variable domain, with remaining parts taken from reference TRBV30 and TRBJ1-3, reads SQTIHQWPATLVQPVGSPLSLECTVEGTSNPNLYWYRQAAGRGLQLLFYSVGIGQISSEVPQNLSASRPQDRQFILSSKKLLLSDSGFYLCAWSEGRGLGNTIYFGEGSWLTVV.

In nucleotides, the CDR3 is TGCGCCAGCAGCCCAAGGACTAGTAACACCGGGGAGCTGTTTTTT. It specifies CASSPRTSNTGELFF. The V gene is TRBV4-1, the J gene TRBJ2-2; 7 bases align to TRBD2. J was trimmed by 2 bases and V by 4 bases; bases with no gene match: 4. The CDR3 spans 15 residues. CDR1 is MGHRA and CDR2 is YSYEKL in the germline V gene.

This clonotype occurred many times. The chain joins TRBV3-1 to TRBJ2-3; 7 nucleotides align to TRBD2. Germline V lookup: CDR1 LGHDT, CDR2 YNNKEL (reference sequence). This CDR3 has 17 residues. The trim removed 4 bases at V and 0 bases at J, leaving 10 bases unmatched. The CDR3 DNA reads TGTGCCAGCAGCCCCCCAGGGCTAGCGGTAAGCACAGATACGCAGTATTTT. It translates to CASSPPGLAVSTDTQYF.

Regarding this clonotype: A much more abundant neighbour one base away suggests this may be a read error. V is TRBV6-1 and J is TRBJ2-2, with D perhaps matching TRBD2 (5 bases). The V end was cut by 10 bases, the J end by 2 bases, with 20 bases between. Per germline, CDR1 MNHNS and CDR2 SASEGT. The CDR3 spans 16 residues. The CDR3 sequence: CANSQVGVLNTGELFF. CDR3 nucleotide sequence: TGTGCCAACAGCCAGGTGGGAGTACTCAACACCGGGGAGCTGTTTTTT.

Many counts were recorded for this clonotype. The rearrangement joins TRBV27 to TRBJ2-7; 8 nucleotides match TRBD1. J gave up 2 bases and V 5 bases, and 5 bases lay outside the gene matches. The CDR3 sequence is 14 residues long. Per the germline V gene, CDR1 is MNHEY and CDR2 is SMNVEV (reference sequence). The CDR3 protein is CASSRGQAPYEQYF. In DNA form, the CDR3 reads TGTGCCAGCAGTAGGGGACAGGCCCCCTACGAGCAGTACTTC.

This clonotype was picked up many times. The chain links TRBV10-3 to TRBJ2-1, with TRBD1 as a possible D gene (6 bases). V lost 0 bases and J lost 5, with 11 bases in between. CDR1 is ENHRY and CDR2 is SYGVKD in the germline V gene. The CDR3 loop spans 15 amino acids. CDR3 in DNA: TGTGCCATCAGTGAGTCGGGACATTACGACAATGAGCAGTTCTTC. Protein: CAISESGHYDNEQFF.

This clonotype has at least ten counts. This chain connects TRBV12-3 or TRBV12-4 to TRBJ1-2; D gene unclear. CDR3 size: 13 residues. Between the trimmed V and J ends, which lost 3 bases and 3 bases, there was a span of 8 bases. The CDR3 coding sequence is TGTGCCAGCAGTTTGCGGACGGACTATGGCTACACCTTC. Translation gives CASSLRTDYGYTF.

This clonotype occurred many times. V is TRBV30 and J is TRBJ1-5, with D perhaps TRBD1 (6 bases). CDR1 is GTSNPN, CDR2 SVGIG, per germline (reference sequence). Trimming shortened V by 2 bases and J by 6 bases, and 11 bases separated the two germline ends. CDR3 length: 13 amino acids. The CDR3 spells CAWSRGTTQPQHF. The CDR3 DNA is TGTGCCTGGAGTCGAGGGACAACTCAGCCCCAGCATTTT.

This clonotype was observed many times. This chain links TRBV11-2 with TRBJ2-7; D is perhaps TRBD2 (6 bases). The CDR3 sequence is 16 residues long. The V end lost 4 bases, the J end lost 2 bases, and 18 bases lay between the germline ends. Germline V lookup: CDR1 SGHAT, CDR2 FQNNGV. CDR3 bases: TGTGCCAGCAGCTGGCGGGACGGTGAGAGTGCCTACGAGCAGTACTTC. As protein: CASSWRDGESAYEQYF.